What follows are 3 T cell receptor beta chains derived from one specimen sequenced in a study of cytomegalovirus exposure and HLA in healthy donors (dated by TCRdb to about 2017). Libraries came from the immunoSEQ multiplex PCR assay. TCRdb re-hosts the immuneACCESS table, in-frame sequences only. Its copies lack some clones; in the studies checked, an unresolved V gene accounts for under half of them, and the cause for the rest is not known. The sample records about 56,000 clones, 93% of which are singletons. Together, the top ten hold more than 1.5% of the sample. The sample was PBMCs. Every receptor here comes from a woman between 18 and 29 years old in good health and CMV-seropositive.

The chain couples TRBV13 to TRBJ2-1; D not certain. Germline CDR1 is PRHDT and CDR2 is FYEKMQ (reference sequence). This CDR3 is 11 amino acids long. V lost 2 bases to trimming and J lost 9 bases, with 5 bases between them. This chain's CDR3 is CASSLIVEQFF. The CDR3 DNA sequence: TGTGCCAGCAGCTTAATAGTTGAGCAGTTCTTC. Filled out from reference TRBV13 and TRBJ2-1, the complete variable domain reads AAGVIQSPRHLIKEKRETATLKCYPIPRHDTVYWYQQGPGQDPQFLISFYEKMQSDKGSIPDRFSAQQFSDYHSELNMSSLELGDSALYFCASSLIVEQFFGPGTRLTVL.

This rearrangement joins TRBV6-6 to TRBJ1-4, with 7 positions matching TRBD1. V shed 4 bases, J shed 4 bases, and the junction held 6 bases outside the gene matches. Germline V gene sequence: CDR1 MNHNY, CDR2 SVGAGI (reference sequence). This CDR3 is 15 amino acids long. Written as DNA, the CDR3 is TGTGCCAGCAGTTCCACAGGGGCTGATAATGAAAAACTGTTTTTT. Residues: CASSSTGADNEKLFF.

This chain joins TRBV7-9 and TRBJ2-7; possibly TRBD1 for D (5 bases). This CDR3 is 15 amino acids long. Germline V gene sequence: CDR1 SEHNR, CDR2 FQNEAQ (reference sequence). V was cut by 5 bases and J by 1 base, with 15 bases left in between. This chain's CDR3 is CASSGLPGISYEQYF. The DNA of the CDR3 is TGTGCCAGCAGCGGGCTACCAGGGATTTCCTACGAGCAGTACTTC.